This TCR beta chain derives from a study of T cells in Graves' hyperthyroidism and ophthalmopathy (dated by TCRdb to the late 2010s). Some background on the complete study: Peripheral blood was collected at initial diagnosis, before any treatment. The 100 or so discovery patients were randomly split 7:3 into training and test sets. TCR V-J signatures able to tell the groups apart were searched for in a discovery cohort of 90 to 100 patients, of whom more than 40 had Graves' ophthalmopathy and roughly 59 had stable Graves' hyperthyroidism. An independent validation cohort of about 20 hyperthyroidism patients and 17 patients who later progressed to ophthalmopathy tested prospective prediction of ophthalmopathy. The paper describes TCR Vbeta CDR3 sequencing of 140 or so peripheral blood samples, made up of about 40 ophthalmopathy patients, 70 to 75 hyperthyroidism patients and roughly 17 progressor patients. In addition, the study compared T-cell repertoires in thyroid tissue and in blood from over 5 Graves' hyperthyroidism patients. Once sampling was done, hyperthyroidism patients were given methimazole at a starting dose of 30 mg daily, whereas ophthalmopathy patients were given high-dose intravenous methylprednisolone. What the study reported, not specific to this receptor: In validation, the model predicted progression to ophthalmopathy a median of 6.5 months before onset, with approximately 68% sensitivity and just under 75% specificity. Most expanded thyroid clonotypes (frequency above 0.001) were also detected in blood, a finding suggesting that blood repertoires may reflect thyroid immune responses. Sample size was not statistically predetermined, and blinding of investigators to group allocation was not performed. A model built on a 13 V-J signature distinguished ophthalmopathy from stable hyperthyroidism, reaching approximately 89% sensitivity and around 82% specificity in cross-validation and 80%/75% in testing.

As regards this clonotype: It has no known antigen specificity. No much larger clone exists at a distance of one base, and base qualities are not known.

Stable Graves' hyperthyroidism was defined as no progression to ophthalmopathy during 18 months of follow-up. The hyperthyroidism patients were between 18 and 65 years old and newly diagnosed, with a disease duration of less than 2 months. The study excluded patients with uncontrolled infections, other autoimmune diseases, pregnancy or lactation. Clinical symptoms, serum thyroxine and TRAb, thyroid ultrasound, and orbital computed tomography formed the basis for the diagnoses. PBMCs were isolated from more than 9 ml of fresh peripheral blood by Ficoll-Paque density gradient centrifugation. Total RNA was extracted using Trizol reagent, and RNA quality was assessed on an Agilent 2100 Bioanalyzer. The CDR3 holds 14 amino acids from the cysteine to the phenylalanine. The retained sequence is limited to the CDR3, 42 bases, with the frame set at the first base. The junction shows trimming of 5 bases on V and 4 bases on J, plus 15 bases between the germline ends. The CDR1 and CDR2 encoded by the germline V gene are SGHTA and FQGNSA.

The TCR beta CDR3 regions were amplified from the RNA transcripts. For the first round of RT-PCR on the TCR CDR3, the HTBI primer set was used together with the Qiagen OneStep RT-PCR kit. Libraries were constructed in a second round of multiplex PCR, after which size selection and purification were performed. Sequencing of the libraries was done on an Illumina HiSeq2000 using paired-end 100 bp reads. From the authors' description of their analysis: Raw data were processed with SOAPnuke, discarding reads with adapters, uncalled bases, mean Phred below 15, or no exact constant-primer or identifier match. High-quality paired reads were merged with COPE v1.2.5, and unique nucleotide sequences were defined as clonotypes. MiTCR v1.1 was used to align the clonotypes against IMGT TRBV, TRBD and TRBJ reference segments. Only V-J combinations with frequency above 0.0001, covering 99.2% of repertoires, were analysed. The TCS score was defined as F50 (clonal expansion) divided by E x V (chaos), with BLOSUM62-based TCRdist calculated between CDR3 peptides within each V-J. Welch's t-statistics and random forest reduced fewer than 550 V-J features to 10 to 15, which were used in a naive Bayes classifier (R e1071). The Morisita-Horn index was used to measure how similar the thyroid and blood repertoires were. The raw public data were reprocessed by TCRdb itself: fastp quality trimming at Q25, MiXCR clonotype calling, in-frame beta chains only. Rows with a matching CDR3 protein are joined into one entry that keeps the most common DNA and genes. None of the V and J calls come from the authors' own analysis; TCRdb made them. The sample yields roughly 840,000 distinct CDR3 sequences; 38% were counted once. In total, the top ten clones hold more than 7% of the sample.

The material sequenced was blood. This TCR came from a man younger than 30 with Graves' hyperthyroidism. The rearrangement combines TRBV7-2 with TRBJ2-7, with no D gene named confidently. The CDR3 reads CASSAGLVPYEQYF. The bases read TGTGCCAGCAGCGCCGGCCTAGTACCGTACGAGCAGTACTTC.